This is a list of T cell receptor beta chains from one sample in a study of T cell responses to AZD1222 COVID-19 vaccine. Generated by immunoSEQ multiplex PCR, the TCRdb table keeps only in-frame clones and is missing some. This sample yields approximately 130,000 clones, of which roughly 86% are seen a single time; around 5.3% belongs to the top ten. The sequences come from peripheral blood, collected 28 days after the second AZD1222 dose. The origin of the receptors is an adult who received the AZD1222 COVID-19 vaccine. Each CDR3 is given with its conserved first and last residue. D genes are given only for firm matches. Size is omitted from some rows. Given values are once, few, many or a class for expanded clones.

cdr3_aa cdr3_nt j_call clone_size d_call v_call cdr3_length
CASSDSGDTYEQYF TGTGCCAGTAGTGACTCGGGGGACACCTACGAGCAGTACTTC TRBJ2-7 . . TRBV19 14
CASSPRTADGYTF TGTGCCAGCAGCCCGCGGACAGCGGATGGCTACACCTTC TRBJ1-2 . . TRBV9 13
CASSWGSGSETQYF TGTGCCAGCAGCTGGGGGAGCGGGAGTGAGACCCAGTACTTC TRBJ2-5 . TRBD2 TRBV5-4 14
CASSATGLAPISQETQYF TGTGCCAGCAGTGCCACCGGACTAGCCCCAATCTCCCAAGAGACCCAGTACTTC TRBJ2-5 . TRBD2 TRBV6-4 18
CASSKADSNQPQHF TGTGCCAGCAGTAAGGCAGATAGCAATCAGCCCCAGCATTTT TRBJ1-5 . . TRBV2 14
CASRGATRQFF TGTGCCAGCAGAGGGGCAACCCGCCAGTTCTTC TRBJ2-1 . . TRBV7-9 11
CASSWEAEGAAGYTF TGCGCCAGCAGTTGGGAGGCCGAGGGAGCGGCTGGCTACACCTTC TRBJ1-2 . . TRBV10-2 15
CASRTLGRGRYEQYF TGCGCCAGCAGAACCCTAGGGAGGGGCAGGTACGAGCAGTACTTC TRBJ2-7 . TRBD2 TRBV10-1 15
CASSYSLSHTIYF TGTGCCAGCAGTTACTCGTTAAGTCACACCATATATTTT TRBJ1-3 . . TRBV6-5 13
CAISEGRGEDTQYF TGTGCCATCAGTGAGGGCAGGGGTGAAGATACGCAGTATTTT TRBJ2-3 . . TRBV10-3 14
CASSLVSFGDTEAFF TGTGCCAGCAGCTTAGTGAGTTTCGGGGACACTGAAGCTTTCTTT TRBJ1-1 . . TRBV11-1 15
CASSLQDLTNEKLFF TGTGCCAGCAGCTTACAGGATCTGACTAATGAAAAACTGTTTTTT TRBJ1-4 . . TRBV28 15
CASREGDPSRNQPQHF TGTGCCAGTAGGGAGGGGGACCCAAGCCGGAATCAGCCCCAGCATTTT TRBJ1-5 once . TRBV19 16
CASSTDGLPNTEAFF TGTGCCAGTAGTACCGATGGCCTTCCAAACACTGAAGCTTTCTTT TRBJ1-1 . . TRBV19 15
CASRAGRLNTEAFF TGTGCCAGCAGGGCGGGGCGGCTGAACACTGAAGCTTTCTTT TRBJ1-1 . . TRBV2 14
CASSDAAGAQPQHF TGTGCCAGCAGTGACGCGGCAGGGGCTCAGCCCCAGCATTTT TRBJ1-5 . . TRBV6-4 14
CASSFYGYTF TGTGCCAGCAGCTTTTACGGCTACACCTTC TRBJ1-2 . . TRBV7-8 10
CASRRTGGTEAFF TGTGCCAGCAGGCGGACAGGCGGCACTGAAGCTTTCTTT TRBJ1-1 . TRBD1 TRBV6-4 13
CASSLEGTDTQYF TGTGCCAGCAGCTTAGAAGGCACAGATACGCAGTATTTT TRBJ2-3 . . TRBV11-3 13
CSAGTGRTDTQYF TGCAGCGCCGGGACAGGGCGCACAGATACGCAGTATTTT TRBJ2-3 . TRBD1 TRBV29-1 13
CASSKYSYEQYF TGTGCCAGCAGCAAATACAGCTACGAGCAGTACTTC TRBJ2-7 . . TRBV2 12
CASSIGTRGYGYTF TGTGCCAGTAGTATAGGGACCCGGGGCTATGGCTACACCTTC TRBJ1-2 once . TRBV19 14
CATSDITGGWTQYF TGTGCCACCAGTGATATTACCGGCGGGTGGACCCAGTACTTC TRBJ2-5 . . TRBV24-1 14
CAWSVGEEQFF TGTGCCTGGAGTGTCGGTGAAGAGCAGTTCTTC TRBJ2-1 . . TRBV30 11
CAWSAPTGEQYF TGTGCCTGGAGCGCCCCCACAGGCGAGCAGTACTTC TRBJ2-7 . . TRBV30 12
CASSFWKGTLPYEQYF TGTGCCAGCAGCTTTTGGAAGGGGACACTTCCCTACGAGCAGTACTTC TRBJ2-7 . . TRBV7-6 16
CAISESGGNYGYTF TGTGCCATCAGTGAGTCGGGAGGGAACTATGGCTACACCTTC TRBJ1-2 . . TRBV10-3 14
CASTRTGSADTQYF TGTGCCAGCACCCGGACAGGGAGCGCAGATACGCAGTATTTT TRBJ2-3 . TRBD1 TRBV27 14
CASSEDRYNEQFF TGTGCCAGCAGCGAGGACCGTTACAATGAGCAGTTCTTC TRBJ2-1 . . TRBV11-2 13
CASSQGFSYSNQPQHF TGCGCCAGCAGCCAAGGTTTCAGTTATAGCAATCAGCCCCAGCATTTT TRBJ1-5 . . TRBV4-3 16
CASSTRHHFSNQPQHF TGTGCCAGTAGTACTCGACACCATTTTAGCAATCAGCCCCAGCATTTT TRBJ1-5 . . TRBV19 16